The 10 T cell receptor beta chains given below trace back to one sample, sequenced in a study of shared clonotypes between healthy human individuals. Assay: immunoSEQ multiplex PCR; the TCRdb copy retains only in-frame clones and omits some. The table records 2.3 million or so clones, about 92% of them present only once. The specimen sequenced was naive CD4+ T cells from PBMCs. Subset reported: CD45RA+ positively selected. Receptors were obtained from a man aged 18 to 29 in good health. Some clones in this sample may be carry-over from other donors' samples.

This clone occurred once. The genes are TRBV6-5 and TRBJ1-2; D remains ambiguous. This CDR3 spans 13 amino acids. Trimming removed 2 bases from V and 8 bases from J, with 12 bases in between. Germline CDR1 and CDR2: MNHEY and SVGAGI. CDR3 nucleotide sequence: TGTGCCAGCAGTTACGGTCGGGGAGAAGGCTACACCTTC. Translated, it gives CASSYGRGEGYTF.

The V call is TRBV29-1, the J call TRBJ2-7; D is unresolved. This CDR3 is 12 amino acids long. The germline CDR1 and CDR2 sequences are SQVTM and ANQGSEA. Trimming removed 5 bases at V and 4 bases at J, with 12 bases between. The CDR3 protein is CSVPDTPYEQYF. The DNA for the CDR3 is TGCAGCGTTCCCGACACACCTTACGAGCAGTACTTC.

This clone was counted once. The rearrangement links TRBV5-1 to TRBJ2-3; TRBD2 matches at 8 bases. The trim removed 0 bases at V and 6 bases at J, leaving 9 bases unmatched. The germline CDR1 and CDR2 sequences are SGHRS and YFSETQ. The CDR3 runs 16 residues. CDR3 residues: CASSLVIAGYGDTQYF. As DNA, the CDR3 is TGCGCCAGCAGCTTGGTGATAGCGGGATACGGTGATACGCAGTATTTT.

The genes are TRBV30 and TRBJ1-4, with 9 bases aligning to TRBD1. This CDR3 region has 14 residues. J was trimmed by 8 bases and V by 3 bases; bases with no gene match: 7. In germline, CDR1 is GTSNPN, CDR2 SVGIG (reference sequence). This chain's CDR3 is CAWRSGQGGEKLFF. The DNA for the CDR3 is TGTGCCTGGAGATCGGGACAGGGAGGGGAAAAACTGTTTTTT.

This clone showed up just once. CDR3 residues: CASSLDRASGYTF. CDR3 nucleotide sequence: TGTGCCAGCAGTCTGGACAGGGCGAGCGGCTACACCTTC. This chain uses TRBV6-4 with TRBJ1-2; 8 bases agree with TRBD1. J gave up 8 bases and V 5 bases, and 7 bases lay outside the gene matches. The CDR3 has 13 amino acids. The germline gives CDR1 MRHNA, CDR2 SNTAGT.

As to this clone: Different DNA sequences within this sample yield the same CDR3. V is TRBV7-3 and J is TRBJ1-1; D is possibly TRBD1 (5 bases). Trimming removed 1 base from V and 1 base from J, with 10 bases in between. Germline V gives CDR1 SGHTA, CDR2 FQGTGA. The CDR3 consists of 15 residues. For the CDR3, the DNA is TGTGCCAGCAGCTTAAGTGGGGCGCGGAACACTGAAGCTTTCTTT. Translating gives CASSLSGARNTEAFF.

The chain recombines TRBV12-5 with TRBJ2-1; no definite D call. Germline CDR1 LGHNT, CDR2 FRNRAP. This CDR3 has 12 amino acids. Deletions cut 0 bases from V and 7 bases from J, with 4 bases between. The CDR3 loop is CASGLVWNEQFF. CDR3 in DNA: TGTGCTAGTGGTTTGGTGTGGAATGAGCAGTTCTTC.

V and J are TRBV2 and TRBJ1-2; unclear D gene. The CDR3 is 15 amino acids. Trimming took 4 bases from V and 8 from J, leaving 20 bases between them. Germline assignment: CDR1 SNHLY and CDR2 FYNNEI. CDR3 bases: TGTGCCAGCAGTGGCCGGGTTGAGGGCGTCGGGGGCTACACCTTC. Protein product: CASSGRVEGVGGYTF.

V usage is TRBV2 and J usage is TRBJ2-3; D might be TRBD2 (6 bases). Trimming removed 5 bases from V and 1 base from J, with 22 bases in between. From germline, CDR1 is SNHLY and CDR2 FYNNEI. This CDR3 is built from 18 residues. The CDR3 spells CASSRDGGVVPGTDTQYF. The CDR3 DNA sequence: TGTGCCAGCAGTCGCGACGGGGGAGTCGTTCCGGGCACAGATACGCAGTATTTT. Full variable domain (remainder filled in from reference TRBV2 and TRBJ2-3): EPEVTQTPSHQVTQMGQEVILRCVPISNHLYFYWYRQILGQKVEFLVSFYNNEISEKSEIFDDQFSVERPDGSNFTLKIRSTKLEDSAMYFCASSRDGGVVPGTDTQYFGPGTRLTVL.

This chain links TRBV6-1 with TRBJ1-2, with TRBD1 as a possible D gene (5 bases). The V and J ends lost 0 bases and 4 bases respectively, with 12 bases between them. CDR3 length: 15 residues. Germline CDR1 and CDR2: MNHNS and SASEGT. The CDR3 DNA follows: TGTGCCAGCAGTGAAGCCGACGACAGAATCTATGGCTACACCTTC. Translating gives CASSEADDRIYGYTF.